This T cell receptor (beta chain) stems from a study of CD8+CD57+ T cells in acquired aplastic anemia. Genomic DNA, serving as template, underwent TCR beta VDJ and CDR3 profiling. TCRdb fed the reads into MiXCR, producing one record per CDR3 protein. The sample lists about 200,000 distinct CDR3 sequences; about 62% were seen once. Patients chosen for sequencing had CD8+CD57+ cells that had expanded, as shown by flow cytometry. Severe acquired aplastic anemia was diagnosed in all patients. V was clipped by 4 bases and J by 7 bases, with 7 bases between them. Germline V gene data show CDR1 as SQVTM and CDR2 as ANQGSEA. This CDR3 spans 10 amino acids.

The sequence was obtained from a human donor with aplastic anemia. Material: sorted CD4+, CD8+, or CD8+CD57+ T cells (not recorded which) from PBMCs. The chain couples TRBV29-1 to TRBJ1-1; D gene unclear. CDR3 sequence reads: CSVVQLEAFF. CDR3 coding DNA: TGCAGCGTTGTACAGCTTGAAGCTTTCTTT.